Below are 8 T cell receptor beta chains sequenced from a single sample in a study of technical replicates of blood from several donors. Using immunoSEQ multiplex PCR, the repertoire was profiled, and TCRdb retains in-frame clones only, with some absent. The table includes 91,000 or so clones, nearly 97% detected once. Sequenced: T cells isolated from PBMCs. These receptors came from a human donor in good health.

V and J are TRBV19 and TRBJ2-7, with D perhaps TRBD2 (5 bases). V lost 9 bases, J lost 6 bases, and 21 bases lay in between. Germline values: CDR1 LNHDA, CDR2 SQIVND (reference sequence). CDR3 size: 14 residues. CDR3: CASQGGGLTGEQYF. CDR3 sequence (DNA): TGTGCCAGCCAAGGAGGCGGCCTAACTGGCGAGCAGTACTTC.

This chain uses TRBV10-1 with TRBJ1-4, with 8 bases matching TRBD1. The V gene's germline CDR1 is WNHNN and CDR2 SYGVQD (reference sequence). The CDR3 totals 13 residues. The V segment lost 10 bases and the J segment 8 bases; nucleotides outside the gene matches: 9. Written as DNA, the CDR3 is TGCGCCACTCAACGGACAGGGAGCGAAAAACTGTTTTTT. Its protein is CATQRTGSEKLFF.

V usage is TRBV7-8 and J usage is TRBJ2-2; TRBD2 might be the D (5 bases). The CDR3 totals 16 residues. Trimming removed 5 bases at V and 4 bases at J, with 17 bases between. Looked up from germline, CDR1 is SGHVS and CDR2 is FQNEAQ. As DNA, the CDR3 is TGTGCCAGCAGCCCCGGGAAGGCCGTGAGCACCGGGGAGCTGTTTTTT. Amino acid sequence: CASSPGKAVSTGELFF.

The genes are TRBV20-1 and TRBJ1-1; 7 bases are shared with TRBD1. The CDR3 has 11 amino acids. Trimming took 6 bases from V and 8 from J; bases not matched to a gene: 6. The germline CDR1 and CDR2 sequences are DFQATT and SNEGSKA (reference sequence). CDR3 nucleotide sequence: TGCAGTGCCTCGGACAGGTTAGAAGCTTTCTTT. Translation: CSASDRLEAFF.

The chain combines TRBV28 with TRBJ2-7, with D perhaps TRBD1 (5 bases). Germline CDR1 and CDR2: MDHEN and SYDVKM. The CDR3 has 15 amino acids. Trimming removed 6 bases at V and 5 bases at J, with 20 bases between. The CDR3 region has the DNA TGTGCCAGCAGCCCCCCGGACCCAGGGATCGACGAGCAGTACTTC. It codes for CASSPPDPGIDEQYF.

The chain carries TRBV27 and TRBJ2-2; TRBD2 might be the D (6 bases). The germline CDR1 and CDR2 sequences are MNHEY and SMNVEV (reference sequence). This CDR3 is built from 15 residues. Deletions cut 2 bases from V and 0 bases from J, with 7 bases between. The CDR3 DNA is TGTGCCAGCAGTTTAGGGACTGCGAACACCGGGGAGCTGTTTTTT. It yields the protein CASSLGTANTGELFF.

This rearrangement joins TRBV13 to TRBJ2-1, with 8 bases matching TRBD2. This CDR3 has 16 amino acids. CDR1 PRHDT and CDR2 FYEKMQ come from the germline V gene (reference sequence). J gave up 7 bases and V 7 bases, and 15 bases lay outside the gene matches. The CDR3: CASTRGGLAQRNEQFF. In nucleotides, the CDR3 is TGTGCCAGCACGAGAGGAGGACTAGCTCAACGAAATGAGCAGTTCTTC. The entire variable domain, with the rest obtained from reference TRBV13 and TRBJ2-1, is as follows: AAGVIQSPRHLIKEKRETATLKCYPIPRHDTVYWYQQGPGQDPQFLISFYEKMQSDKGSIPDRFSAQQFSDYHSELNMSSLELGDSALYFCASTRGGLAQRNEQFFGPGTRLTVL.

The chain is built from TRBV19 and TRBJ1-2, with 12 bases matching TRBD1. CDR1 is LNHDA, CDR2 SQIVND, per germline (reference sequence). This CDR3 is built from 15 residues. V lost 4 bases, J lost 4 bases, and 4 bases stayed unmatched. The CDR3 reads CASSRDRGRVYGYTF. DNA for the CDR3: TGTGCCAGTAGTAGGGACAGGGGGCGCGTCTATGGCTACACCTTC.